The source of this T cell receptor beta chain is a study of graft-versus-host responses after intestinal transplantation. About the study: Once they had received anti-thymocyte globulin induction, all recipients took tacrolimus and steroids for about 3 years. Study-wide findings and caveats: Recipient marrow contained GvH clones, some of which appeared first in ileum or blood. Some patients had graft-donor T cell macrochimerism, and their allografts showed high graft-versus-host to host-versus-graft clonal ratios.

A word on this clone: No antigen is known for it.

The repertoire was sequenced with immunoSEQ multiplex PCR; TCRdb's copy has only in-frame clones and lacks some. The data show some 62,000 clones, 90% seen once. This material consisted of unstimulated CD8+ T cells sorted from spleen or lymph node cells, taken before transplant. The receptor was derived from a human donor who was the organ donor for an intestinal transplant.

The CDR3 sequence is CASTSYHNEQFF. Written as DNA, the CDR3 is TGTGCCAGCACAAGCTACCACAATGAGCAGTTCTTC. V and J are TRBV28 and TRBJ2-1; D remains unclear. V was cut by 7 bases and J by 5 bases, with 9 bases left in between. The CDR3 is made up of 12 amino acids. The germline gives CDR1 MDHEN, CDR2 SYDVKM.